This entry lists 2 T cell receptor beta chains sequenced from one sample in a study of T cell changes during pregnancy in multiple sclerosis. TCRdb's copy holds only in-frame clones and misses some; the assay was immunoSEQ multiplex PCR. The sample yields about 79,000 clones, 90% to 95% seen once. Material: CD4+ T cells from peripheral blood mononuclear cells, obtained in the second trimester of pregnancy. The receptors come from a female donor with multiple sclerosis, enrolled in a pregnancy study.

V is TRBV2 and J is TRBJ2-4, with 8 bases aligning to TRBD1. V lost 6 bases to trimming and J lost 3 bases; unmatched junction nucleotides: 7. This CDR3 has 15 amino acids. The germline CDR1 and CDR2 sequences are SNHLY and FYNNEI. The CDR3 DNA reads TGTGCCAGCAGCCTACAGGGGGTGGGCAAAAACATTCAGTACTTC. Protein product: CASSLQGVGKNIQYF.

CDR3 DNA: TGTGCCAGCAGCTCACGACAGGGGTCGCTAGGTGGTGAAAAACTGTTTTTT. Translating it yields CASSSRQGSLGGEKLFF. The chain carries TRBV11-3 and TRBJ1-4, with 8 bases that match TRBD1. The germline V gene has CDR1 SGHNT and CDR2 YENEEA. The CDR3 has 17 residues. The trim removed 4 bases at V and 7 bases at J, leaving 14 bases unmatched.